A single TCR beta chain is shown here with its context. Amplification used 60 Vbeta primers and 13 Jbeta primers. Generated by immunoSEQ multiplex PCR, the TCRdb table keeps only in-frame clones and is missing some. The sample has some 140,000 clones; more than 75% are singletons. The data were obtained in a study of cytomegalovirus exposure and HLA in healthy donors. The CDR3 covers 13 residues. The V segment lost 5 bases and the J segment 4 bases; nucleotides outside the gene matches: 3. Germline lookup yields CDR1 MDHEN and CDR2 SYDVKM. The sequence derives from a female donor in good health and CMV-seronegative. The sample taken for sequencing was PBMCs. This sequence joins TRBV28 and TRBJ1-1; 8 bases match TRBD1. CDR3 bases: TGTGCCAGCAGTGTACAGGGGGGCACTGAAGCTTTCTTT. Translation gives CASSVQGGTEAFF.